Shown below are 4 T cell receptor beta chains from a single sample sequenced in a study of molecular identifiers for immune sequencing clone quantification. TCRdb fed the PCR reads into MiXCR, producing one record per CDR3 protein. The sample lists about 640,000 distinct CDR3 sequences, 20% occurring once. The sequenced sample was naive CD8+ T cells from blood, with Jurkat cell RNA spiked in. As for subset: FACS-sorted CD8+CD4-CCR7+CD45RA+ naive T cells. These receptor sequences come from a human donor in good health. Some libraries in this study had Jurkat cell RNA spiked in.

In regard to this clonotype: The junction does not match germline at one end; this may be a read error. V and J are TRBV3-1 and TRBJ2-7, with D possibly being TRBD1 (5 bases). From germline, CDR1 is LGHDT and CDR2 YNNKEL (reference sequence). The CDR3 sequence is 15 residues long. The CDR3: CACSQGASLSYEQYF. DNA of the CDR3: TGTGCCTGCAGCCAAGGGGCGAGTCTTTCCTACGAGCAGTACTTC.

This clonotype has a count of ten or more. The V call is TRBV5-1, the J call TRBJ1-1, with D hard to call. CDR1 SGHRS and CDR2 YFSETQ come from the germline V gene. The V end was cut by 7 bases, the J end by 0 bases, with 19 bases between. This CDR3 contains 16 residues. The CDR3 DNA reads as TGCGCCAGCTCCATTGGAGGAGTCCTCATGAACACTGAAGCTTTCTTT. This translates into CASSIGGVLMNTEAFF. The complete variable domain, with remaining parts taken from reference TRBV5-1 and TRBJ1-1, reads KAGVTQTPRYLIKTRGQQVTLSCSPISGHRSVSWYQQTPGQGLQFLFEYFSETQRNKGNFPGRFSGRQFSNSRSEMNVSTLELGDSALYLCASSIGGVLMNTEAFFGQGTRLTVV.

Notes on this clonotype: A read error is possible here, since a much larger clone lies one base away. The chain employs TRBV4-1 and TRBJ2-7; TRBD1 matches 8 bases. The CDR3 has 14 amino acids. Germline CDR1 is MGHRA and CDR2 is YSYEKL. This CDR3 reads CASRQPDRDYEQYF. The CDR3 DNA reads TGCGCCAGCCGCCAACCGGACAGGGACTACGAGCAGTACTTC.

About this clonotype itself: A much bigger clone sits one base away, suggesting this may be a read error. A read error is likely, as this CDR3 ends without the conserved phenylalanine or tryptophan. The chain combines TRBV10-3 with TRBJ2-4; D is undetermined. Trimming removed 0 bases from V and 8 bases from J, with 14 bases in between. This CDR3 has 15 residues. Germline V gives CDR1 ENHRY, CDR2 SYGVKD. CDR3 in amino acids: CAISESSPSLDIQYL. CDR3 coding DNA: TGTGCCATCAGTGAGTCTAGCCCTTCCTTAGACATTCAGTACTTG.